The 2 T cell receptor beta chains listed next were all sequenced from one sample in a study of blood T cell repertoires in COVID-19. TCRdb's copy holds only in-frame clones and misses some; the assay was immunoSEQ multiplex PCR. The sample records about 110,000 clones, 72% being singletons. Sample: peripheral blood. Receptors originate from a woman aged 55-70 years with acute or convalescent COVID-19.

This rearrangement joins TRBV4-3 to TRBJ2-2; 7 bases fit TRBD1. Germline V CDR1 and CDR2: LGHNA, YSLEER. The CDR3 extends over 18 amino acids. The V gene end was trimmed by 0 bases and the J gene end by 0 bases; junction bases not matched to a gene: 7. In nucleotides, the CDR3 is TGCGCCAGCAGCCAAGAAAGGAGGACAGGCGCGAACACCGGGGAGCTGTTTTTT. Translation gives CASSQERRTGANTGELFF.

Here the CDR3 DNA reads TGTGCCAGCAGCTTGGCCGGGAGGGGGCCCACCGGGGAGCTGTTTTTT. It codes for CASSLAGRGPTGELFF. This chain connects TRBV5-4 to TRBJ2-2, with a weak D call TRBD2 (8 bases). Germline CDR1 SGHNT, CDR2 YYREEE (reference sequence). This CDR3 contains 16 residues. Trimming left V 0 bases short and J 4 bases short, with 13 bases between. The variable domain in full, completed from reference TRBV5-4 and TRBJ2-2, reads ETGVTQSPTHLIKTRGQQVTLRCSSQSGHNTVSWYQQALGQGPQFIFQYYREEENGRGNFPPRFSGLQFPNYSSELNVNALELDDSALYLCASSLAGRGPTGELFFGEGSRLTVL.